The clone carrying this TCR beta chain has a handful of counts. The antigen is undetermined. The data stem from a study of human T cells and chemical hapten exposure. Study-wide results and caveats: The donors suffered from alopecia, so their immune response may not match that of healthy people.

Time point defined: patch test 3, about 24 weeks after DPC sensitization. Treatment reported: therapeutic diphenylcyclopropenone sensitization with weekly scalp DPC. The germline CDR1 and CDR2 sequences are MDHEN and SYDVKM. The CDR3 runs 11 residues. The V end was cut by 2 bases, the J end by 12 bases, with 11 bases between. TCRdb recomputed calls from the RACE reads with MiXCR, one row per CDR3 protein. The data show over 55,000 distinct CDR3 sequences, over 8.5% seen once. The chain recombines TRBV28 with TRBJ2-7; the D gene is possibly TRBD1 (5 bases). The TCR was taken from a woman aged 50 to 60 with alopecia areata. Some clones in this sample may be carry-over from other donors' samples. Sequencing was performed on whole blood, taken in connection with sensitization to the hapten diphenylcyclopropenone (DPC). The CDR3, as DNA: TGTGCCAGCAGTTTAAGGGGTCTAAGGTACTTC. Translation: CASSLRGLRYF.